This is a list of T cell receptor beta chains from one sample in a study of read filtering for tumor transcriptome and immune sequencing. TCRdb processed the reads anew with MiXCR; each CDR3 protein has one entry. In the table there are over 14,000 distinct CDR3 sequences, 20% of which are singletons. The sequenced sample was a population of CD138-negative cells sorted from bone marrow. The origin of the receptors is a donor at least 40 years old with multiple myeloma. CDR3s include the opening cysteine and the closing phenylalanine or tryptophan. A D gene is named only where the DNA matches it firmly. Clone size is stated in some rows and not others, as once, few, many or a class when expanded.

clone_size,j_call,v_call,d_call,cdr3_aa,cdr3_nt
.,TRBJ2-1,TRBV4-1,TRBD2,CACSQVLGLAGETSRGQFF,TGCGCCTGCAGCCAAGTACTGGGACTAGCGGGAGAAACTAGTCGGGGGCAGTTCTTC
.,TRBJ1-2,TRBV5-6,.,CASSLAGGPGFYGYTF,TGTGCCAGCAGCTTGGCGGGGGGCCCAGGGTTCTATGGCTACACCTTC
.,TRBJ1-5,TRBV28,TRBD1,CASSPLDRKDSNQPQHF,TGTGCCAGCAGTCCCCTGGACAGGAAAGATAGCAATCAGCCCCAGCATTTT
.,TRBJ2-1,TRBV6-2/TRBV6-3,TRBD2,CASSPGTSGRNEQFF,TGTGCCAGCAGTCCCGGGACTAGCGGACGCAATGAGCAGTTCTTC
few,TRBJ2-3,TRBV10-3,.,CAISEVVDTQYF,TGTGCCATCAGTGAAGTTGTAGATACGCAGTATTTT
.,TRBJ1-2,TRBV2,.,CASSDRETRTYGYTF,TGTGCCAGCAGTGACAGGGAGACAAGAACTTATGGCTACACCTTC
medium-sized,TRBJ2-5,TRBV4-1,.,CASSPFDSQETQYF,TGCGCCAGCAGCCCCTTTGACAGCCAAGAGACCCAGTACTTC
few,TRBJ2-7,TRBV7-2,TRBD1,CAGSTGYEQYF,TGTGCCGGATCGACAGGGTACGAGCAGTACTTC
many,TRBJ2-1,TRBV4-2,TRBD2,CASSNPAGDEQFF,TGTGCCAGCAGCAACCCAGCGGGGGATGAGCAGTTCTTC
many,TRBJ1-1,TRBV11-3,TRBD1,CASSPGTGNTEAFF,TGTGCCAGCAGCCCCGGGACAGGGAACACTGAAGCTTTCTTT
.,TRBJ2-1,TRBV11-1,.,CASSGTPSYNEQFF,TGTGCCAGCAGCGGGACACCCTCCTACAATGAGCAGTTCTTC
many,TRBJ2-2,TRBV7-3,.,CASSLTQDTGELFF,TGTGCCAGCAGCTTAACCCAGGACACCGGGGAGCTGTTTTTT
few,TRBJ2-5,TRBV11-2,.,CASSERETQYF,TGTGCCAGCAGCGAACGGGAGACCCAGTACTTC
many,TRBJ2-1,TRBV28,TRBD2,CASSFSGNYNEQFF,TGTGCCAGCAGTTTTAGCGGGAACTACAATGAGCAGTTCTTC
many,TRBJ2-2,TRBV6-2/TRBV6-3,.,CASSRTGELFF,TGTGCCAGCAGTCGAACCGGGGAGCTGTTTTTT
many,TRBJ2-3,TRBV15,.,CATSLWATDTQYF,TGTGCCACCAGCCTCTGGGCCACAGATACGCAGTATTTT
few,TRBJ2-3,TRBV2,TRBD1,CASGSGTGGPTDTQYF,TGTGCCAGCGGATCCGGGACAGGGGGTCCCACAGATACGCAGTATTTT
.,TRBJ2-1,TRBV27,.,CASSETFSSYNEQFF,TGTGCCAGCAGTGAAACTTTCTCCTCCTACAATGAGCAGTTCTTC
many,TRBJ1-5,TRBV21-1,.,CASQDHNRDRGYQPQHF,TGTGCCAGCCAAGACCATAACCGGGACAGGGGATATCAGCCCCAGCATTTT
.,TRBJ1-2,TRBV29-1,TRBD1,CSVEPPRTGVGYTF,TGCAGCGTTGAACCCCCAAGGACAGGGGTTGGCTACACCTTC
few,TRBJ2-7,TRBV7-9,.,CASSLPGDEVYEQYF,TGTGCCAGCAGCTTACCAGGGGATGAGGTCTACGAGCAGTACTTC
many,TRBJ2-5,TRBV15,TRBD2,CATSRIAGETQYF,TGTGCCACCAGCAGGATAGCGGGGGAGACCCAGTACTTC
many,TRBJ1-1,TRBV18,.,CASSPGRTEAFF,TGTGCCAGCTCACCAGGGCGGACTGAAGCTTTCTTT
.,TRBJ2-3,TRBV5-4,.,CASSPVQYTDTQYF,TGTGCCAGCAGCCCCGTCCAGTACACAGATACGCAGTATTTT
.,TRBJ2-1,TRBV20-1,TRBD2,CSARDLAGASVGNEQFF,TGCAGTGCTAGAGATTTAGCGGGGGCCTCTGTGGGCAATGAGCAGTTCTTC
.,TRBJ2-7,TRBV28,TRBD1,CASRGVAGGRYEQYF,TGTGCCAGCAGAGGTGTGGCAGGGGGCCGGTACGAGCAGTACTTC
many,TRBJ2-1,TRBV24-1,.,CATSDGGVSYNEQFF,TGTGCCACCAGTGATGGTGGGGTCTCCTACAATGAGCAGTTCTTC
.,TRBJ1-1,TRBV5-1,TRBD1,CASSPTGERGTEAFF,TGCGCCAGCAGCCCAACAGGGGAACGAGGCACTGAAGCTTTCTTT
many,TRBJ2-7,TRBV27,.,CASSLSRQSEQYF,TGTGCCAGCAGTTTATCCCGACAGAGCGAGCAGTACTTC
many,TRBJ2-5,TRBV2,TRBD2,CASSVGLEETQYF,TGTGCCAGCAGTGTGGGACTAGAAGAGACCCAGTACTTC
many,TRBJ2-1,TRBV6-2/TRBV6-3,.,CASSYRQNNEQFF,TGTGCCAGCAGTTATCGACAGAACAATGAGCAGTTCTTC
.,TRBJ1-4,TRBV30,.,CAWSDGGQEGEKLFF,TGTGCCTGGAGCGATGGCGGGCAGGAAGGAGAAAAACTGTTTTTT
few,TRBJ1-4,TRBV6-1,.,CASSEEWRVGEKLFF,TGTGCCAGCAGTGAAGAATGGAGGGTTGGGGAAAAACTGTTTTTT
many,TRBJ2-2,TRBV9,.,CASSVSLYTGELFF,TGTGCCAGCAGCGTATCCCTGTACACCGGGGAGCTGTTTTTT
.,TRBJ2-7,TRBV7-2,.,CASSLQGQGSLEQYF,TGTGCCAGCAGCCTTCAGGGGCAGGGTAGCCTCGAGCAGTACTTC
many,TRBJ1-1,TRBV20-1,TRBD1,CSAHQGQWNTEAFF,TGCAGTGCTCACCAGGGACAGTGGAACACTGAAGCTTTCTTT
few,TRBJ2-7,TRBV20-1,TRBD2,CSAEERGWGYEQYF,TGCAGTGCAGAGGAGCGGGGATGGGGCTACGAGCAGTACTTC
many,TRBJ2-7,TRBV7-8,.,CASSLPARLPYEQYF,TGTGCCAGCAGCTTGCCCGCTAGATTACCCTACGAGCAGTACTTC
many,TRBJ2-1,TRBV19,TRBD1,CASLDRPNNEQFF,TGTGCCAGCCTGGACAGGCCTAACAATGAGCAGTTCTTC
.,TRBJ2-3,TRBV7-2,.,CASSLGGLEAGTQYF,TGTGCCAGCAGCTTAGGGGGGCTTGAGGCAGGTACGCAGTATTTT
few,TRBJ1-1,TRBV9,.,CASSSIAGGGQAFF,TGTGCCAGCAGCTCCATCGCGGGGGGAGGTCAAGCTTTCTTT
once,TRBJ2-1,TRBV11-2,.,CASGTPNQAEQLF,TGTGCCAGCGGCACCCCTAATCAGGCTGAGCAGCTCTTC